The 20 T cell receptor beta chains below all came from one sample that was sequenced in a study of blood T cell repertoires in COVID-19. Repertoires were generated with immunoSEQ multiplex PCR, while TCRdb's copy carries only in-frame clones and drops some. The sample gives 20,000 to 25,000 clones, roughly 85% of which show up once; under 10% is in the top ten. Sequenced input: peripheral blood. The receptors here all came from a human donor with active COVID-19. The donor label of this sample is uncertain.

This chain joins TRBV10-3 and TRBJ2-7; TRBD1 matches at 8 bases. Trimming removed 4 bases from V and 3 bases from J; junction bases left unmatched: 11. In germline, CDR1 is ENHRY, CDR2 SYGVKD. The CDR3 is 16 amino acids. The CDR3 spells CAISGPGTGYGYEQYF. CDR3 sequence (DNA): TGTGCCATCAGTGGTCCCGGGACAGGATATGGCTACGAGCAGTACTTC.

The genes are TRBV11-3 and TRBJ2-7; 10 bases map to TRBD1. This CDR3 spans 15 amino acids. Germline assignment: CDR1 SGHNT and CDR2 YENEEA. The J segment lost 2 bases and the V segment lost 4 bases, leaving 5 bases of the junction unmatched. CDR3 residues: CASSSGGTGAYEQYF. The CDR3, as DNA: TGTGCCAGCAGCTCCGGAGGGACAGGGGCCTACGAGCAGTACTTC.

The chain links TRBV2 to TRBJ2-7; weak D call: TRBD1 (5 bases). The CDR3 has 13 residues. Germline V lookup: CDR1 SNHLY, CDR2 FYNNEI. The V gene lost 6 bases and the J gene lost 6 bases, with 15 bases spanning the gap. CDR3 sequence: CASRGLIPSEQYF. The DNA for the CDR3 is TGTGCCAGCAGGGGGCTGATTCCCTCCGAGCAGTACTTC. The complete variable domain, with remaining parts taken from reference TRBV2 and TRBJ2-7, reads EPEVTQTPSHQVTQMGQEVILRCVPISNHLYFYWYRQILGQKVEFLVSFYNNEISEKSEIFDDQFSVERPDGSNFTLKIRSTKLEDSAMYFCASRGLIPSEQYFGPGTRLTVT.

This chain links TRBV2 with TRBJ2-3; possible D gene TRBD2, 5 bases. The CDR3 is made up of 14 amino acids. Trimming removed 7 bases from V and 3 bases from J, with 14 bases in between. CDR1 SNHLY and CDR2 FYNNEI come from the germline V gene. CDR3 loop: CASKVSSGTDTQYF. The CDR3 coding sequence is TGTGCCAGCAAGGTCTCCTCGGGAACAGATACGCAGTATTTT.

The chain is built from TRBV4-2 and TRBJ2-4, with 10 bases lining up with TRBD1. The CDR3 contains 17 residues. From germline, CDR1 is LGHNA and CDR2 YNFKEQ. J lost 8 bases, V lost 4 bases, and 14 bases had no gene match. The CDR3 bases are TGTGCCAGCAGCCCTCGACAGGGGGCTGAGGTTGCGTACATTCAGTACTTC. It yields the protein CASSPRQGAEVAYIQYF.

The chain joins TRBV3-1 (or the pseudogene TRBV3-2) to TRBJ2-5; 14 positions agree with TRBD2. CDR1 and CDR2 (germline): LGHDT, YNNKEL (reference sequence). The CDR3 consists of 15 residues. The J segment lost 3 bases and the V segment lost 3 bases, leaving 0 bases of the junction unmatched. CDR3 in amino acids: CASSQGLAGEETQYF. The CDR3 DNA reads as TGTGCCAGCAGCCAGGGACTAGCGGGAGAAGAGACCCAGTACTTC.

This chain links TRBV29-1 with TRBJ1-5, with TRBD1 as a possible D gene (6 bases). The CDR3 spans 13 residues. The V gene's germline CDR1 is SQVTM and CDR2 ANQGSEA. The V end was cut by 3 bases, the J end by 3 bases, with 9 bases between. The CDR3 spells CSVEGDINQPQHF. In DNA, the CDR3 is TGCAGCGTTGAGGGGGACATCAATCAGCCCCAGCATTTT. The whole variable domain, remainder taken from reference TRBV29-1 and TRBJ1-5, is SAVISQKPSRDICQRGTSLTIQCQVDSQVTMMFWYRQQPGQSLTLIATANQGSEATYESGFVIDKFPISRPNLTFSTLTVSNMSPEDSSIYLCSVEGDINQPQHFGDGTRLSIL.

The CDR3 is CASSPGQGLSGANVLTF. The CDR3 DNA reads TGTGCCAGCAGTCCGGGACAGGGGCTGTCTGGGGCCAACGTCCTGACTTTC. This chain uses TRBV27 with TRBJ2-6, with TRBD1 matching over 10 bases. V lost 5 bases and J lost 1; bases outside the gene matches: 5. Germline V lookup: CDR1 MNHEY, CDR2 SMNVEV (reference sequence). This CDR3 has 17 amino acids.

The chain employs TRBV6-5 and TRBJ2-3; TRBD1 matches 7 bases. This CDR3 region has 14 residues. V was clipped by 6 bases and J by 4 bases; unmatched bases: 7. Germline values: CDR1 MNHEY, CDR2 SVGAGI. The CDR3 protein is CASRQGTSPDTQYF. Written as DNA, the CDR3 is TGTGCCAGCAGACAGGGGACCAGCCCAGATACGCAGTATTTT.

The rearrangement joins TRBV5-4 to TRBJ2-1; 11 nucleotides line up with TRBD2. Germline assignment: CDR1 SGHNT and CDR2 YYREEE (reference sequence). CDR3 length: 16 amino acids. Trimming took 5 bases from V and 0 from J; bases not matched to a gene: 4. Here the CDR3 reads CASRATSGSSYNEQFF. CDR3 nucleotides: TGTGCCAGCAGAGCCACTAGCGGGAGCTCCTACAATGAGCAGTTCTTC. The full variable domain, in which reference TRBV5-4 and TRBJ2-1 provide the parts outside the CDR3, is ETGVTQSPTHLIKTRGQQVTLRCSSQSGHNTVSWYQQALGQGPQFIFQYYREEENGRGNFPPRFSGLQFPNYSSELNVNALELDDSALYLCASRATSGSSYNEQFFGPGTRLTVL.

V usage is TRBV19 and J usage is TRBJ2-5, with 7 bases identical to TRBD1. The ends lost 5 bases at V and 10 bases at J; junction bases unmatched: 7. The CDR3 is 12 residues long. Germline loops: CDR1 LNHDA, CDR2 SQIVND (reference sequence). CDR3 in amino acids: CASSPLQGLQYF. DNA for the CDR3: TGTGCCAGTAGTCCCTTACAGGGGCTCCAGTACTTC.

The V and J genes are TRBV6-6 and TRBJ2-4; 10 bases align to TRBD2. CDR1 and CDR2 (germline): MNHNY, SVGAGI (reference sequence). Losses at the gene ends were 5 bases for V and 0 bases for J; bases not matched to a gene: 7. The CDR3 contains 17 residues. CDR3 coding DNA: TGTGCCAGCAGTCCCGGACTAGCGGAGCTAGCCAAAAACATTCAGTACTTC. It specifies CASSPGLAELAKNIQYF.

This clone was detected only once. The CDR3 region is CASSQIGSYEQYF. The CDR3 DNA is TGCGCCAGCAGCCAGATCGGCTCCTACGAGCAGTACTTC. The chain recombines TRBV4-1 with TRBJ2-7; no definite D call. Between the trimmed V and J ends, which lost 3 bases and 0 bases, there was a span of 6 bases. The CDR3 has 13 residues. Per the germline V gene, CDR1 is MGHRA and CDR2 is YSYEKL.

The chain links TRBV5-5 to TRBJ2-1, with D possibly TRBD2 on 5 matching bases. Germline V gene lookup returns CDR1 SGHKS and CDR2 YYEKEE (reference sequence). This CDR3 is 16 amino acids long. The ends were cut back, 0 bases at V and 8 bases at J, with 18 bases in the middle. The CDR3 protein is CASSLALALLRDEQFF. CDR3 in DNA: TGTGCCAGCAGCTTGGCCTTAGCACTCCTGAGGGATGAGCAGTTCTTC.

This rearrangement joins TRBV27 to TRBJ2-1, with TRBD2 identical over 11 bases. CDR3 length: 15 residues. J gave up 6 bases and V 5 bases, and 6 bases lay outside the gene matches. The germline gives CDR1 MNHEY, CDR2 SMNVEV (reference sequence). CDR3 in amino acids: CASSPLAGGGNEQFF. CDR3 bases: TGTGCCAGCAGTCCCCTAGCGGGAGGAGGCAATGAGCAGTTCTTC.

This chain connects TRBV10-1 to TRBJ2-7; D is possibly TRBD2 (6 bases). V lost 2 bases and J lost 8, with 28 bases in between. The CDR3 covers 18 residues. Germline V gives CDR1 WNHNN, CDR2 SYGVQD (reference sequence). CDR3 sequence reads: CASSETQPGLHGLLKQYF. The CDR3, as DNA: TGCGCCAGCAGTGAGACCCAACCGGGACTGCACGGATTACTAAAGCAGTACTTC.

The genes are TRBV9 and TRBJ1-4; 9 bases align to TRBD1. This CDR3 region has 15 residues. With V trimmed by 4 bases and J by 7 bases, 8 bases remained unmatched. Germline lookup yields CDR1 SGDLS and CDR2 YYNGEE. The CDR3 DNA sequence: TGTGCCAGCAGCATAAGGACAGGGGCCGGTGAAAAACTGTTTTTT. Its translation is CASSIRTGAGEKLFF.

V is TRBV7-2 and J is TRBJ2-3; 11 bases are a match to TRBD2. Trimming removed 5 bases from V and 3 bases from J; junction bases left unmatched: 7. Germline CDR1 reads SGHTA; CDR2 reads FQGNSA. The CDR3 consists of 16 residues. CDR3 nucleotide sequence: TGTGCCAGCAGCCTTGGGGCTAGCGGGAGGACAGATACGCAGTATTTT. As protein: CASSLGASGRTDTQYF.

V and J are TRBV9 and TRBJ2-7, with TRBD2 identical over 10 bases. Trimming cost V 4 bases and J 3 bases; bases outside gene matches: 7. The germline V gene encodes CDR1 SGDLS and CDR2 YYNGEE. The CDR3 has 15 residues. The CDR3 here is CASSPGASGSYEQYF. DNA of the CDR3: TGTGCCAGCAGCCCAGGGGCTAGCGGGAGCTACGAGCAGTACTTC.

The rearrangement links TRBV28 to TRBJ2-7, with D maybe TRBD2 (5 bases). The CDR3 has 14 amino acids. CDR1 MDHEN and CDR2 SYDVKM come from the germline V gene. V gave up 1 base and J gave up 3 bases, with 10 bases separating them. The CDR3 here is CASSLSGLDYEQYF. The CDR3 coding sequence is TGTGCCAGCAGTTTATCGGGATTGGACTACGAGCAGTACTTC.